There are a few counts of the clone carrying this T cell receptor (beta chain). The data belong to a study of cytomegalovirus exposure and HLA in healthy donors. This CDR3 spans 17 amino acids. Per germline, CDR1 SGHRS and CDR2 YFSETQ. J lost 3 bases, V lost 4 bases, and 12 bases had no gene match. Researchers ran the PCR with 60 Vbeta and 13 Jbeta primers. Method: immunoSEQ multiplex PCR; TCRdb's copy keeps in-frame clones and lacks some. Of about 140,000 clones detected, approximately 83% appear once; the ten largest clones hold 3% to 3.5%. This TCR was sampled from a man between 40 and 49 years old in good health and CMV-seronegative. This chain links TRBV5-1 with TRBJ2-5; 10 bases match TRBD2. The sequenced material came from PBMCs. CDR3 amino acids: CASSRERTGTSEETQYF. The CDR3 region has the DNA TGCGCCAGCAGCCGAGAAAGGACCGGGACTAGCGAAGAGACCCAGTACTTC.